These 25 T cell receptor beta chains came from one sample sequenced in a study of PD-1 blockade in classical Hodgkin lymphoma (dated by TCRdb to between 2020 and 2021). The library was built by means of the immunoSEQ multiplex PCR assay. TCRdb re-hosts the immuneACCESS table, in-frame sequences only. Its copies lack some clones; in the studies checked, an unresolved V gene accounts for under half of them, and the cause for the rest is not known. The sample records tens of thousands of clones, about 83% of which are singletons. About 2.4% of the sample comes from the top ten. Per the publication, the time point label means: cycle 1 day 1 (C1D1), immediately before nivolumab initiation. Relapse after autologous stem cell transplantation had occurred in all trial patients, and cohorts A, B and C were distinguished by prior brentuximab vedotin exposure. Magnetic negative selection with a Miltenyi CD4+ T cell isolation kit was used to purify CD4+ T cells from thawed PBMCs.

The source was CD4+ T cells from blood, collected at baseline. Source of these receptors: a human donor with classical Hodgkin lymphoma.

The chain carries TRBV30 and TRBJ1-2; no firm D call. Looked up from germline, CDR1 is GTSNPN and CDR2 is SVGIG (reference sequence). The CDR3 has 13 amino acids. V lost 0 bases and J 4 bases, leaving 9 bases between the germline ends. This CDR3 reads CAWSVRVFYGYTF. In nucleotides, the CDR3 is TGTGCCTGGAGTGTACGTGTTTTCTATGGCTACACCTTC.

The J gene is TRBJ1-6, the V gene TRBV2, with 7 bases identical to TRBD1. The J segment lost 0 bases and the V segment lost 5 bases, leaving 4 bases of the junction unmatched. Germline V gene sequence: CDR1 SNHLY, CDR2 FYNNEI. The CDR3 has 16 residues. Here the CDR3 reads CASSRQGGSYNSPLHF. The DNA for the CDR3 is TGTGCCAGCAGTCGACAGGGTGGCTCCTATAATTCACCCCTCCACTTT.

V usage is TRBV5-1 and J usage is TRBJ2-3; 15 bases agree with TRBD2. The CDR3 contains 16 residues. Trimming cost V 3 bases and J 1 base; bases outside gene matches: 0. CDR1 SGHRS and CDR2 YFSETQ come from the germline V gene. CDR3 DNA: TGCGCCAGCAGCTGGACTAGCGGGGGGGGCACAGATACGCAGTATTTT. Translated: CASSWTSGGGTDTQYF.

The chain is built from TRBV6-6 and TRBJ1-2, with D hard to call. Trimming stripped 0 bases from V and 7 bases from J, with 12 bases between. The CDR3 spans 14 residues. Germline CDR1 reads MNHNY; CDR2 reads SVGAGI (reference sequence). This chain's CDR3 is CASSYSPDAPGYTF. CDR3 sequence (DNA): TGTGCCAGCAGTTACTCTCCCGATGCTCCTGGCTACACCTTC.

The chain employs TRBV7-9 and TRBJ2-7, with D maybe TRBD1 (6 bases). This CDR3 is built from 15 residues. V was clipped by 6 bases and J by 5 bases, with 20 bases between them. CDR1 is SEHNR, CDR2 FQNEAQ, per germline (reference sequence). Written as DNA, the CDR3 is TGTGCCAGCAGTCAACTACAGGGCCCGCTCCACGAGCAGTACTTC. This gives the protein CASSQLQGPLHEQYF.

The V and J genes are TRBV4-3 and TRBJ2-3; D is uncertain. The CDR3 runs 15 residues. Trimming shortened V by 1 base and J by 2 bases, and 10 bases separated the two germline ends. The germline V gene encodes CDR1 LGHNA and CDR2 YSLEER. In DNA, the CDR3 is TGCGCCAGCAGCCAAGTTGGAGACCCCACAGATACGCAGTATTTT. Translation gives CASSQVGDPTDTQYF.

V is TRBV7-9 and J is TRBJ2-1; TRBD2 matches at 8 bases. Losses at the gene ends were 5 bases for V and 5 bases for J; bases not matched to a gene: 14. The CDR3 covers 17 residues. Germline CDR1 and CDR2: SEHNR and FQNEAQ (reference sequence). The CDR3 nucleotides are TGTGCCAGCAGCCTACGCCCCATCAGCGGGGGAAACAATGAGCAGTTCTTC. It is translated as CASSLRPISGGNNEQFF.

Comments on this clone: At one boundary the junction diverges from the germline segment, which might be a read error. The chain's CDR3 is CASSQDQARTDRNF. The CDR3 DNA reads TGCGCCAGCAGCCAAGATCAGGCACGGACAGACCGGAATTTT. The chain links TRBV4-3 to TRBJ1-4; D might be TRBD1 (6 bases). The CDR3 spans 14 residues. Germline CDR1 LGHNA, CDR2 YSLEER.

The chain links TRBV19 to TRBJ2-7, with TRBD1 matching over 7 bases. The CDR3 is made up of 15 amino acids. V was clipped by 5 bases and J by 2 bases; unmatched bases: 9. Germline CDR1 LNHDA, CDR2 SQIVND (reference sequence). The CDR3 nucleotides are TGTGCCAGTAGTTCCCGCCGGACAGGTACCTACGAGCAGTACTTC. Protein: CASSSRRTGTYEQYF.

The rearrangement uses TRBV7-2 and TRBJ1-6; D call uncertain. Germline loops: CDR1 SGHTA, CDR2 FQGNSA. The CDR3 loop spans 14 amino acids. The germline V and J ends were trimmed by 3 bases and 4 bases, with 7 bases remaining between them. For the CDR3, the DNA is TGTGCCAGCAGCTTGGACGGATATAATTCACCCCTCCACTTT. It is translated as CASSLDGYNSPLHF.

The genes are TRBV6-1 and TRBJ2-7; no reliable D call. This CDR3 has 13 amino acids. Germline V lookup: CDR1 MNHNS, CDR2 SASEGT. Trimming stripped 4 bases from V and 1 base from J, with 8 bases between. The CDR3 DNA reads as TGTGCCAGCAGTGGAACCATTTCCTACGAGCAGTACTTC. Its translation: CASSGTISYEQYF.

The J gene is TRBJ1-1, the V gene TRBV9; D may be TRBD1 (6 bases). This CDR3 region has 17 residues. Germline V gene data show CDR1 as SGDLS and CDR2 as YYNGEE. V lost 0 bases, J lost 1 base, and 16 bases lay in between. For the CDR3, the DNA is TGTGCCAGCAGCGTAGGGGGGCCCCAAAGACAGAACACTGAAGCTTTCTTT. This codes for CASSVGGPQRQNTEAFF.

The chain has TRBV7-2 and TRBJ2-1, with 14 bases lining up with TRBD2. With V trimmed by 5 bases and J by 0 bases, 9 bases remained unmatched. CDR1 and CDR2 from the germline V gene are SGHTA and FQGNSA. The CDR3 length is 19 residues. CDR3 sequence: CASSQGTSGGHSSYNEQFF. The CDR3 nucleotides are TGTGCCAGCAGCCAAGGGACTAGCGGGGGCCACAGCTCCTACAATGAGCAGTTCTTC.

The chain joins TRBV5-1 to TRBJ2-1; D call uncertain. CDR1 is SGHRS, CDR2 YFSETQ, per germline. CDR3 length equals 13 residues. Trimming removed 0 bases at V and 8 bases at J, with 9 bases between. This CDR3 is CASSLDSQDEQFF. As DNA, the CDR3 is TGCGCCAGCAGCTTGGATAGCCAGGATGAGCAGTTCTTC.

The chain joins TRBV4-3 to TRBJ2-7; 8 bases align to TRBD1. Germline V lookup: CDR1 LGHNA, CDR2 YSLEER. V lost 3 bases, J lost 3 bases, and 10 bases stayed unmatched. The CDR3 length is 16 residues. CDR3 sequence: CASSHTPPGQVYEQYF. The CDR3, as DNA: TGCGCCAGCAGCCACACCCCGCCGGGACAGGTCTACGAGCAGTACTTC.

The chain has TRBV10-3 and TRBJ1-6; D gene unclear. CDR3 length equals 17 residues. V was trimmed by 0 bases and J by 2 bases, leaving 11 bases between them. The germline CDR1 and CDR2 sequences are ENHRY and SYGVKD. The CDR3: CAISESILLPYNSPLHF. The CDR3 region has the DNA TGTGCCATCAGTGAGTCGATCTTGTTGCCCTATAATTCACCCCTCCACTTT.

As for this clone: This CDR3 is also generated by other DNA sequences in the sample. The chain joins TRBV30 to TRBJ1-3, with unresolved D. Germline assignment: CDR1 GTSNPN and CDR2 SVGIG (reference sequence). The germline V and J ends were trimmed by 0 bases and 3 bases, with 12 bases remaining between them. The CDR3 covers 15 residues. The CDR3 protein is CAWSVLRVSGNTIYF. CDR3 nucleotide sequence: TGTGCCTGGAGTGTACTTAGGGTCAGTGGAAACACCATATATTTT.

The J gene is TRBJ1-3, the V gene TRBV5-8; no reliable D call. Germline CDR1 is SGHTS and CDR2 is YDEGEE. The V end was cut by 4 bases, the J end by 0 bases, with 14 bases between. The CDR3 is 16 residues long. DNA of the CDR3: TGTGCCAGCAGCATCACAGTCCTTAACTCTGGAAACACCATATATTTT. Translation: CASSITVLNSGNTIYF.

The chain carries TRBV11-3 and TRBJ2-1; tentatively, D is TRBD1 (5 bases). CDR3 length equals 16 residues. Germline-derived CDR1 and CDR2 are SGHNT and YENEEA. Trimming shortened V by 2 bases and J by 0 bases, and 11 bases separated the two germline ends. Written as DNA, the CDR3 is TGTGCCAGCAGCTTAACAGGTGCTTACTCCTACAATGAGCAGTTCTTC. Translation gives CASSLTGAYSYNEQFF.

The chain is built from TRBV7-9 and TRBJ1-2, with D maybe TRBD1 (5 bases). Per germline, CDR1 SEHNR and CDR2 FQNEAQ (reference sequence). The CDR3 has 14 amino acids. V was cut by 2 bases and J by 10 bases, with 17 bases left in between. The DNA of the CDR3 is TGTGCCAGCAGCTTAACCGGGGCCTCCTTTTACTACACCTTC. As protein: CASSLTGASFYYTF.

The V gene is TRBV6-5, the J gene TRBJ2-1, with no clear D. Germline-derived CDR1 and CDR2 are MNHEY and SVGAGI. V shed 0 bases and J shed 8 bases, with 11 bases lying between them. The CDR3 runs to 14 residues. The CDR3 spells CASSYSRFGHEQFF. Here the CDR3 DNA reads TGTGCCAGCAGTTACTCGAGATTTGGGCATGAGCAGTTCTTC.

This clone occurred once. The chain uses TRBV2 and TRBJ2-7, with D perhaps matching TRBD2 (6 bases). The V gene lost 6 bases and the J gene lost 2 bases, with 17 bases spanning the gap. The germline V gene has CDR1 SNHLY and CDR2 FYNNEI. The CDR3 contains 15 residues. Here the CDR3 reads CASSFGTLRPYEQYF. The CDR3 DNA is TGTGCCAGCAGCTTCGGGACTCTCAGGCCCTACGAGCAGTACTTC. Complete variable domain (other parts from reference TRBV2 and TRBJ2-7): EPEVTQTPSHQVTQMGQEVILRCVPISNHLYFYWYRQILGQKVEFLVSFYNNEISEKSEIFDDQFSVERPDGSNFTLKIRSTKLEDSAMYFCASSFGTLRPYEQYFGPGTRLTVT.

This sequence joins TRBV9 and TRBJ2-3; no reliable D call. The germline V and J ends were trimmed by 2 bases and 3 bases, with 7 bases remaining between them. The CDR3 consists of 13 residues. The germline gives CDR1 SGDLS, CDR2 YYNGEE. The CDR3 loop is CASSVRLTDTQYF. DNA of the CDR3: TGTGCCAGCAGCGTGAGGCTAACAGATACGCAGTATTTT.

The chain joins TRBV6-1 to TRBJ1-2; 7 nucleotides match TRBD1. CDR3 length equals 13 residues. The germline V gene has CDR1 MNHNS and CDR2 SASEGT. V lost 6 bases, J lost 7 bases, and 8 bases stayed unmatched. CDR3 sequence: CASRITGVSGYTF. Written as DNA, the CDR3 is TGTGCCAGCAGGATTACAGGGGTTAGTGGCTACACCTTC.

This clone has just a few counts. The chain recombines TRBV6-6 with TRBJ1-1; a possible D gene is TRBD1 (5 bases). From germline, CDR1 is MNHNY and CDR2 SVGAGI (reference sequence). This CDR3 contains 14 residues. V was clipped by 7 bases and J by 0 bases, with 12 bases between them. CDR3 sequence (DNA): TGTGCCAGCATGCAGGGCGCTATGAACACTGAAGCTTTCTTT. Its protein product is CASMQGAMNTEAFF.